The 4 T cell receptor beta chains presented below share a single source sample, sequenced in a study of blood T cell repertoires in COVID-19. Generated by immunoSEQ multiplex PCR, the TCRdb table keeps only in-frame clones and is missing some. The sample contains nearly 350,000 clones, over 70% of which appear only once. The sample consisted of peripheral blood. The receptors come from a man aged 25-40 years with active or convalescent COVID-19.

This chain joins TRBV6-5 and TRBJ1-1; 9 nucleotides line up with TRBD1. CDR1 is MNHEY, CDR2 SVGAGI, per germline. Trimming at V came to 8 bases and at J to 5 bases, leaving 9 bases not matched to a gene. The CDR3 consists of 14 residues. CDR3 in amino acids: CASFRDRVRTEAFF. The CDR3, as DNA: TGTGCCAGCTTTCGGGACAGGGTGCGAACTGAAGCTTTCTTT.

The V call is TRBV11-3, the J call TRBJ2-7; D is undetermined. Trimming shortened V by 2 bases and J by 0 bases, and 8 bases separated the two germline ends. CDR3 length equals 14 residues. Germline V gene lookup returns CDR1 SGHNT and CDR2 YENEEA. As DNA, the CDR3 is TGTGCCAGCAGCTTAATCCGGGTCTCCTACGAGCAGTACTTC. It is translated as CASSLIRVSYEQYF.

This clone was seen just once. The rearrangement links TRBV11-3 to TRBJ1-1; a possible D gene is TRBD1 (5 bases). There are 13 residues in the CDR3. Trimming cost V 4 bases and J 6 bases, with 12 bases left between them. From germline, CDR1 is SGHNT and CDR2 YENEEA. This CDR3 reads CASSSLGGSEAFF. The CDR3 DNA sequence: TGTGCCAGCAGCTCCCTGGGGGGTTCTGAAGCTTTCTTT. Supplemented by reference TRBV11-3 and TRBJ1-1, the full variable domain reads EAGVVQSPRYKIIEKKQPVAFWCNPISGHNTLYWYLQNLGQGPELLIRYENEEAVDDSQLPKDRFSAERLKGVDSTLKIQPAELGDSAVYLCASSSLGGSEAFFGQGTRLTVV.

The chain couples TRBV27 to TRBJ1-4, with 10 nucleotides matching TRBD1. Germline V gives CDR1 MNHEY, CDR2 SMNVEV (reference sequence). The CDR3 runs to 15 residues. J gave up 8 bases and V 6 bases, and 9 bases lay outside the gene matches. CDR3 nucleotide sequence: TGTGCCAGCAGACCCGCGGGGACAGGGGACGAAAAACTGTTTTTT. It yields the protein CASRPAGTGDEKLFF.